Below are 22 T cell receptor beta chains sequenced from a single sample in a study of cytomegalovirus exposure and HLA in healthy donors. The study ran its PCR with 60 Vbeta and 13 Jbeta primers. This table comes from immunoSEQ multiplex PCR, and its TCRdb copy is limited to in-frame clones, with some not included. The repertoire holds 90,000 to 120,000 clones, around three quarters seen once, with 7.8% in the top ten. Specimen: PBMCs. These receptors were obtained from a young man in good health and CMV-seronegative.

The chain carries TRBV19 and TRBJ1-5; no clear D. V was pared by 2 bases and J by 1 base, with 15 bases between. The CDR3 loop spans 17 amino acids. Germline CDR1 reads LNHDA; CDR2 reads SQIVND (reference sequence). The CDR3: CASSITRRAGSNQPQHF. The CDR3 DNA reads TGTGCCAGTAGTATAACTCGTCGCGCGGGAAGCAATCAGCCCCAGCATTTT. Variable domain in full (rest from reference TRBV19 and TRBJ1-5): DGGITQSPKYLFRKEGQNVTLSCEQNLNHDAMYWYRQDPGQGLRLIYYSQIVNDFQKGDIAEGYSVSREKKESFPLTVTSAQKNPTAFYLCASSITRRAGSNQPQHFGDGTRLSIL.

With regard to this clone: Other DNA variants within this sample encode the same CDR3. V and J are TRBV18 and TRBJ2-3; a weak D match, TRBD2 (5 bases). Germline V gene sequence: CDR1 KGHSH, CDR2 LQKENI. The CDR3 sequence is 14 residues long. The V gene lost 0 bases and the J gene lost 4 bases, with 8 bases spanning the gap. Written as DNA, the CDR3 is TGTGCCAGCTCACCACCCACTAGAGCAGATACGCAGTATTTT. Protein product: CASSPPTRADTQYF. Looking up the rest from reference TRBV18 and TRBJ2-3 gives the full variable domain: NAGVMQNPRHLVRRRGQEARLRCSPMKGHSHVYWYRQLPEEGLKFMVYLQKENIIDESGMPKERFSAEFPKEGPSILRIQQVVRGDSAAYFCASSPPTRADTQYFGPGTRLTVL.

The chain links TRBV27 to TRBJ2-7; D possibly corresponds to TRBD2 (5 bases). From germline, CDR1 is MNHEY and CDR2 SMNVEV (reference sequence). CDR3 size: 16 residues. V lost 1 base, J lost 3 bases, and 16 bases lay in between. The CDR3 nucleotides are TGTGCCAGCAGTTTATTTCCGAGCGGAGTGATCTACGAGCAGTACTTC. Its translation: CASSLFPSGVIYEQYF.

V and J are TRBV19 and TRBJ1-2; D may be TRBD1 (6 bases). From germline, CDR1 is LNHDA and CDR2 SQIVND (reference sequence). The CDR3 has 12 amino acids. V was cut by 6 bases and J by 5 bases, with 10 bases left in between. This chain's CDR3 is CASRTGLYGYTF. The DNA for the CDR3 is TGTGCCAGTAGGACAGGCTTATATGGCTACACCTTC. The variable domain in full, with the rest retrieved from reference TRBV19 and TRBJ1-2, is DGGITQSPKYLFRKEGQNVTLSCEQNLNHDAMYWYRQDPGQGLRLIYYSQIVNDFQKGDIAEGYSVSREKKESFPLTVTSAQKNPTAFYLCASRTGLYGYTFGSGTRLTVV.

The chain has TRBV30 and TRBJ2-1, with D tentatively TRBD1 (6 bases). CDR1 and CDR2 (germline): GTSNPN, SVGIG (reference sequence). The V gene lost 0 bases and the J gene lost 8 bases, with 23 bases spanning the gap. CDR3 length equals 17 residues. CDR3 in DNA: TGTGCCTGGAGTGTAATTGGAGGACAGACTCGGGGTGATGAGCAGTTCTTC. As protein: CAWSVIGGQTRGDEQFF.

The CDR3 sequence is CASRQGARQPQHF. CDR3 DNA sequence: TGTGCCAGTAGACAGGGGGCAAGGCAGCCCCAGCATTTT. The chain carries TRBV28 and TRBJ1-5; 10 bases agree with TRBD1. Germline V CDR1 and CDR2: MDHEN, SYDVKM. With 9 bases clipped from V and 7 bases from J, the junction kept 6 bases outside the gene matches. The CDR3 is 13 residues long.

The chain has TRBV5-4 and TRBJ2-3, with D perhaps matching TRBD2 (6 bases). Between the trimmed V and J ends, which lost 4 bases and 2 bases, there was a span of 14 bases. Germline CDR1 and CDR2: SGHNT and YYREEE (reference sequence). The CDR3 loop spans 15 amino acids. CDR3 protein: CASSRTREDTDTQYF. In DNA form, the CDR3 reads TGTGCCAGCAGCCGAACTAGGGAGGACACAGATACGCAGTATTTT.

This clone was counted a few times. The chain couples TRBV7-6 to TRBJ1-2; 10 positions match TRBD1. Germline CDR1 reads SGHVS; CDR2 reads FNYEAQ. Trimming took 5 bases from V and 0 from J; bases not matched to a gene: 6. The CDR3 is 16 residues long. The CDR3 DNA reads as TGTGCCAGCAGCCCGACAGGGGGCTTTTCTAACTATGGCTACACCTTC. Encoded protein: CASSPTGGFSNYGYTF.

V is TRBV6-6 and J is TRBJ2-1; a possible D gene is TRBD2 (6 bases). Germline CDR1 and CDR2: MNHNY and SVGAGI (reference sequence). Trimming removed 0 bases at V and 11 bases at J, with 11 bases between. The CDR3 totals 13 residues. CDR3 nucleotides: TGTGCCAGCAGTTACTCCTGGGGGGAAAAGCAGTTCTTC. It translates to CASSYSWGEKQFF.

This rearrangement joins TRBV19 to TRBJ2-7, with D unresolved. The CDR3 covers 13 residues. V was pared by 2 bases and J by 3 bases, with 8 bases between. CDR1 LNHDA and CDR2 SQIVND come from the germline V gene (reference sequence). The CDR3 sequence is CASSISSFYEQYF. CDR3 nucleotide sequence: TGTGCCAGTAGTATATCTTCCTTCTACGAGCAGTACTTC.

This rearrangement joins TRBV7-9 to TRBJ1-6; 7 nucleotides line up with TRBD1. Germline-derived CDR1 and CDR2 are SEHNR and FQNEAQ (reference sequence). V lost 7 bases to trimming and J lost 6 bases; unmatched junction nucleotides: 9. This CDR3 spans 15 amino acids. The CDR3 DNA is TGTGCCAGCACCCGGGCCCAGGGGGTTAATTCACCCCTCCACTTT. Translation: CASTRAQGVNSPLHF.

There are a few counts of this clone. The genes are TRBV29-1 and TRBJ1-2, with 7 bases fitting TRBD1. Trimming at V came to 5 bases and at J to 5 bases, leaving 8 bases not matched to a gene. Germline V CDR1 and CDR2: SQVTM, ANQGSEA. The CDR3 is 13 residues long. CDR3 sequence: CSVPPTGKYGYTF. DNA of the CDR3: TGCAGCGTTCCTCCGACAGGGAAGTATGGCTACACCTTC.

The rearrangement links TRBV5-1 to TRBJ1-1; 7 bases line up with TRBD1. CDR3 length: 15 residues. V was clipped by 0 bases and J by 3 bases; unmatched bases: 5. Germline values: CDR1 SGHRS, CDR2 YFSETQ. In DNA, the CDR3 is TGCGCCAGCAGCTTGGAAAGGGGGCGGGACACTGAAGCTTTCTTT. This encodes CASSLERGRDTEAFF.

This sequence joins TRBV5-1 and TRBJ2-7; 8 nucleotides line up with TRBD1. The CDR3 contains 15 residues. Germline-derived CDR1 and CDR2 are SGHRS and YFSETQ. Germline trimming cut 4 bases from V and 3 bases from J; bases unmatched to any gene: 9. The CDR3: CASSPQGARGYEQYF. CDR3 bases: TGCGCCAGCAGCCCCCAGGGGGCAAGAGGCTACGAGCAGTACTTC.

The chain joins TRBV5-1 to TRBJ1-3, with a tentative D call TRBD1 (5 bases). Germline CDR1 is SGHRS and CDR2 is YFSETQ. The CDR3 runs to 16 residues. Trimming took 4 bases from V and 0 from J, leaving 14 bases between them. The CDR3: CASSVAGLGSGNTIYF. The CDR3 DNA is TGCGCCAGCAGCGTGGCAGGGTTGGGCTCTGGAAACACCATATATTTT.

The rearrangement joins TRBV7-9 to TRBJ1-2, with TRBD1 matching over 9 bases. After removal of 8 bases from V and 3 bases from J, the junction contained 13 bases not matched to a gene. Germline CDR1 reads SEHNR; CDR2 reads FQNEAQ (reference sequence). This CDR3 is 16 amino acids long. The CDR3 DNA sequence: TGTGCCAGCGGGATTTTGGGACAGGGCAATGACTATGGCTACACCTTC. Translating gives CASGILGQGNDYGYTF.

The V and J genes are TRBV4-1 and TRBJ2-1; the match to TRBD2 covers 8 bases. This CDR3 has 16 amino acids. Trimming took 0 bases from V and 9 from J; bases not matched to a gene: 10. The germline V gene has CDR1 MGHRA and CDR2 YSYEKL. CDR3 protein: CASSQEPRTSRGEQFF. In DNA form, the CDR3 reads TGCGCCAGCAGCCAAGAACCCAGGACTAGCAGAGGTGAGCAGTTCTTC.

The CDR3 DNA sequence: TGTGCCAGCAGTTACTCGTTAGCGTCAGATGAGCAGTTCTTC. Amino acid sequence: CASSYSLASDEQFF. This chain connects TRBV6-5 to TRBJ2-1; D is perhaps TRBD2 (5 bases). With 0 bases removed from V and 8 bases from J, the gap between germline ends came to 11 bases. The CDR3 has 14 residues. Germline CDR1 is MNHEY and CDR2 is SVGAGI.

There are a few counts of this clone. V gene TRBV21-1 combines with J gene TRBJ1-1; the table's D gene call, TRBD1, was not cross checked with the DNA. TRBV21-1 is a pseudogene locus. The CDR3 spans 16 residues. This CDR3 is CASNQQERQGYTEAFF. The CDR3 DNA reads TGTGCCAGCAACCAGCAGGAGCGACAGGGGTACACTGAAGCTTTCTTT.

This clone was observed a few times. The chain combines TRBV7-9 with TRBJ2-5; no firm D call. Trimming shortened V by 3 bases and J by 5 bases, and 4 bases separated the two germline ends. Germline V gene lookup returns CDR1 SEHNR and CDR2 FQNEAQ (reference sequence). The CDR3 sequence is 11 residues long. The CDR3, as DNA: TGTGCCAGCAGCTTCCGGGAGACCCAGTACTTC. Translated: CASSFRETQYF.

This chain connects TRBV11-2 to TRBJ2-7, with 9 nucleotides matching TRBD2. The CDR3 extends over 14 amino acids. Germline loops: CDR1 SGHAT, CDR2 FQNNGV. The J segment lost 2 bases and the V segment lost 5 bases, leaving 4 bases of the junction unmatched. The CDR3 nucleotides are TGTGCCAGCAGCCCTAGCGGGAACGCCTACGAGCAGTACTTC. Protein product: CASSPSGNAYEQYF.

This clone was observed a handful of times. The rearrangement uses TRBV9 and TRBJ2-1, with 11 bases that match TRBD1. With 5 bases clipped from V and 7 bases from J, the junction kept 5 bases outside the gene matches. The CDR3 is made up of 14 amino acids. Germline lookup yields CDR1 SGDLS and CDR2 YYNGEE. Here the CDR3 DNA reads TGTGCCAGCAGTGGACAGGGGGCGCGAAATGAGCAGTTCTTC. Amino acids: CASSGQGARNEQFF.